This T cell receptor (beta chain) was obtained from a study of shared clonotypes between healthy human individuals. Study at large: Three CD4 naive, three CD4 memory, two CD8 naive and one CD8 memory plate were used per donor.

CDR3 length equals 13 residues. Germline CDR1 is MDHEN and CDR2 is SYDVKM. V lost 1 base and J lost 7, with 10 bases in between. TCRdb's table, derived via immunoSEQ multiplex PCR, lists solely in-frame clones and lacks some. The table has 850,000 to 1,100,000 clones, approximately 77% seen once. The clonotype comes from a man between 18 and 35 years old in good health. Some clones in this sample may be carry-over from other donors' samples. The sequenced sample consisted of memory CD4+ T cells from PBMCs. The subset: CD45RA-negative fraction. The chain carries TRBV28 and TRBJ1-1; D is uncertain. CDR3 residues: CASSLLGSLEAFF. CDR3 nucleotide sequence: TGTGCCAGCAGTTTATTGGGTTCCCTTGAAGCTTTCTTT.